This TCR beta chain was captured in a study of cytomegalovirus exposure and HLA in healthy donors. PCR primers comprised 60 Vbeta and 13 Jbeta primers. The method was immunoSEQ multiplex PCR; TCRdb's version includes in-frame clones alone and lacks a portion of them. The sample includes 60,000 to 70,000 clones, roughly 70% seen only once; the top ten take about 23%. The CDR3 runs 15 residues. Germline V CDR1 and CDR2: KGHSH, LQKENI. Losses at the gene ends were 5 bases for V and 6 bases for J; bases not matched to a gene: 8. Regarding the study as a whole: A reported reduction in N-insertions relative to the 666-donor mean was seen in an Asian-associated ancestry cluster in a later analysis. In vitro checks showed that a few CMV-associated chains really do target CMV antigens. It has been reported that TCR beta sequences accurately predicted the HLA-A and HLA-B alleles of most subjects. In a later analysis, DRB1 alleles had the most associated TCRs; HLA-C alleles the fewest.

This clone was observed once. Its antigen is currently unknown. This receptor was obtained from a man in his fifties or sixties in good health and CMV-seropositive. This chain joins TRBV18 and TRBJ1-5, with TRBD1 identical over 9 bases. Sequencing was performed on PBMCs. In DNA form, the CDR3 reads TGTGCCAGCTCAACTAGGACAGGGGCGAGTCAGCCCCAGCATTTT. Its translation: CASSTRTGASQPQHF.